A selection of T cell receptor beta chains follows, all from one sample in a study of blood T cell repertoires in COVID-19. Assay used: immunoSEQ multiplex PCR; TCRdb lists only in-frame clones, some missing. The sample lists about 380,000 clones, 88% seen once, with less than 1.5% in the top ten. Sequenced input: PBMCs or T cells enriched from blood (not recorded which). The source is a woman aged 18-29 years who had recovered from COVID-19. Both conserved end residues are part of each CDR3. The D gene is left open where the match is weak. For some rows the clone size is stated as once, few or many, or as a class when expanded; others skip it.

j_call d_call clone_size v_call cdr3_aa cdr3_nt
TRBJ2-6 NA NA TRBV3-1/TRBV3-2 CASSQAGGAGANVLTF TGTGCCAGCAGCCAAGCTGGAGGGGCTGGGGCCAACGTCCTGACTTTC
TRBJ2-7 NA NA TRBV7-3 CASSLLSGPYEQYF TGTGCCAGCAGCCTTCTGAGCGGCCCCTACGAGCAGTACTTC
TRBJ2-7 NA NA TRBV5-8 CASRPAASSIYEQYF TGTGCCAGCAGGCCGGCGGCTAGCTCCATCTACGAGCAGTACTTC
TRBJ2-1 TRBD2 NA TRBV6-1 CASREGLAGNNEQFF TGTGCCAGCAGGGAAGGCCTAGCGGGGAACAATGAGCAGTTCTTC
TRBJ2-7 NA NA TRBV7-6 CASSGTRDSYEQYF TGTGCCAGCAGCGGAACACGGGATTCCTACGAGCAGTACTTC
TRBJ1-5 NA NA TRBV27 CASSLLGGQPQHF TGTGCCAGCAGTTTGCTGGGGGGTCAGCCCCAGCATTTT
TRBJ1-3 NA once TRBV30 CAWSVGRVVNTIYF TGTGCCTGGAGTGTCGGGAGGGTGGTAAACACCATATATTTT
TRBJ1-1 NA NA TRBV2 CASSMGGPGTEAFF TGTGCCAGCAGTATGGGCGGGCCGGGCACTGAAGCTTTCTTT
TRBJ1-6 TRBD1 NA TRBV5-6 CASSNGTGVYNSPLHF TGTGCCAGCAGCAACGGGACAGGGGTATATAATTCACCCCTCCACTTT
TRBJ1-2 NA NA TRBV28 CASKLVGYTF TGTGCCAGCAAACTGGTAGGCTACACCTTC
TRBJ2-1 NA NA TRBV18 CASSPRQDNEQFF TGTGCCAGCTCACCCCGACAGGACAATGAGCAGTTCTTC
TRBJ2-2 NA NA TRBV29-1 CSVEGVHRRGEGLFF TGCAGCGTTGAAGGGGTCCACCGGAGGGGGGAGGGGCTGTTTTTT
TRBJ1-1 NA NA TRBV6-5 CASSPRRNTEAFF TGTGCCAGCAGCCCCCGGAGGAACACTGAAGCTTTCTTT
TRBJ2-7 TRBD2 once TRBV7-9 CASSPGLAGRYEQYF TGTGCCAGCAGCCCTGGACTAGCGGGGAGATACGAGCAGTACTTC
TRBJ1-1 NA NA TRBV9 CASRGDTEAFF TGTGCCAGCAGAGGGGACACTGAAGCTTTCTTT
TRBJ1-3 NA NA TRBV3-1/TRBV3-2 CASSQVSRNTIYF TGTGCCAGCAGCCAAGTATCCCGAAACACCATATATTTT
TRBJ2-1 TRBD2 NA TRBV6-2/TRBV6-3 CASSLIPGTSGVHYNEQFF TGTGCCAGCAGTTTAATACCCGGGACTAGCGGGGTCCATTACAATGAGCAGTTCTTC
TRBJ2-7 TRBD1 NA TRBV30 CAWQDRASYEQYF TGTGCCTGGCAGGACAGGGCTTCCTACGAGCAGTACTTC
TRBJ1-3 NA NA TRBV3-1/TRBV3-2 CASSQEWGGVTGNTIYF TGTGCCAGCAGCCAAGAGTGGGGGGGGGTTACTGGAAACACCATATATTTT
TRBJ1-2 NA NA TRBV24-1 CATSDLGQHGYTF TGTGCCACCAGTGATTTAGGACAGCATGGCTACACCTTC
TRBJ2-1 TRBD1 NA TRBV15 CATSRDRDSSYNEQFF TGTGCCACCAGCAGAGACCGGGACAGTTCCTACAATGAGCAGTTCTTC
TRBJ2-3 NA NA TRBV5-4 CASSLAPTGQNTDTQYF TGTGCCAGCAGCTTGGCCCCGACGGGACAAAACACAGATACGCAGTATTTT
TRBJ1-1 NA NA TRBV10-2 CASSEFGGTEAFF TGCGCCAGCAGTGAGTTCGGGGGCACTGAAGCTTTCTTT
TRBJ1-1 NA NA TRBV6-5 CASSYNGGGTEAFF TGTGCCAGCAGTTACAATGGGGGGGGCACTGAAGCTTTCTTT
TRBJ2-7 TRBD1 NA TRBV19 CATKPTGGTPYEQYF TGTGCCACGAAACCGACAGGGGGCACCCCCTACGAGCAGTACTTC
TRBJ1-3 NA NA TRBV10-3 CAISESVLRSGNTIYF TGTGCCATCAGTGAGTCTGTACTCCGATCTGGAAACACCATATATTTT
TRBJ1-6 NA NA TRBV5-4 CASSLATYNSPLHF TGTGCCAGCAGCTTGGCTACGTATAATTCACCCCTCCACTTT
TRBJ2-7 TRBD2 NA TRBV14 CASSQTTSGAVEQYF TGTGCCAGCAGCCAGACAACTAGCGGGGCTGTCGAGCAGTACTTC
TRBJ2-2 TRBD2 NA TRBV11-2 CASSPTAGGYLTGELFF TGTGCCAGCAGTCCCACTGCGGGGGGTTATTTGACCGGGGAGCTGTTTTTT
TRBJ1-5 TRBD1 NA TRBV11-2 CASSLDRGINQPQHF TGTGCCAGCAGCTTAGACAGGGGGATTAATCAGCCCCAGCATTTT
TRBJ2-1 TRBD2 NA TRBV9 CASSTERGGYNEQFF TGTGCCAGCAGCACTGAGCGGGGGGGTTACAATGAGCAGTTCTTC
TRBJ2-7 NA NA TRBV7-9 CASSFRGAYEQYF TGTGCCAGCAGCTTTAGGGGCGCCTACGAGCAGTACTTC
TRBJ2-6 NA NA TRBV27 CASTKRSQGLSGANVLTF TGTGCCAGCACCAAAAGGTCACAGGGCCTCTCTGGGGCCAACGTCCTGACTTTC
TRBJ2-3 TRBD2 once TRBV4-3 CASSQGLAGPTDTQYF TGCGCCAGCAGCCAGGGACTAGCGGGACCCACAGATACGCAGTATTTT
TRBJ1-2 NA NA TRBV30 CAWISRLGYGYTF TGTGCCTGGATATCCAGGTTAGGCTATGGCTACACCTTC
TRBJ2-5 TRBD2 once TRBV3-1/TRBV3-2 CASSRNSGAAETQYF TGTGCCAGCAGCCGTAATAGCGGGGCCGCAGAGACCCAGTACTTC
TRBJ2-7 NA NA TRBV5-1 CASSSSSLPYEQYF TGCGCCAGCAGCTCCTCCTCTCTTCCCTACGAGCAGTACTTC
TRBJ1-1 NA NA TRBV19 CASSKTANTEAFF TGTGCCAGTAGTAAAACAGCGAACACTGAAGCTTTCTTT
TRBJ1-2 TRBD1 NA TRBV29-1 CSAKFQGAGGYTF TGCAGCGCGAAATTTCAGGGGGCGGGAGGCTACACCTTC
TRBJ1-2 NA NA TRBV6-5 CASRPRQNNYGYTF TGTGCCAGCAGGCCTAGACAGAATAACTATGGCTACACCTTC
TRBJ2-6 NA NA TRBV9 CASSIGSRGANVLTF TGTGCCAGCAGCATCGGTTCGAGGGGGGCCAACGTCCTGACTTTC
TRBJ1-1 NA once TRBV6-2/TRBV6-3 CASSYTTQSPEAFF TGTGCCAGCAGTTACACCACACAGTCTCCTGAAGCTTTCTTT
TRBJ1-5 TRBD1 once TRBV7-9 CASSMGQGADQPQHF TGTGCCAGCAGCATGGGACAGGGGGCAGATCAGCCCCAGCATTTT
TRBJ1-5 TRBD1 NA TRBV27 CASSLGTGSQPQHF TGTGCCAGCAGTCTGGGGACAGGATCTCAGCCCCAGCATTTT
TRBJ1-1 NA NA TRBV5-6 CASSFRQADTEAFF TGTGCCAGCAGCTTTCGACAGGCAGACACTGAAGCTTTCTTT
TRBJ1-2 TRBD1 NA TRBV11-1 CASSKTTGSGYGYTF TGTGCCAGCAGCAAAACGACAGGGAGCGGCTATGGCTACACCTTC
TRBJ2-7 TRBD1 NA TRBV24-1 CATSDITGDEQYF TGTGCCACCAGTGACATTACAGGGGACGAGCAGTACTTC
TRBJ1-1 TRBD1 NA TRBV6-2/TRBV6-3 CASSPDRVPLNTEAFF TGTGCCAGCAGTCCAGACAGGGTTCCCTTGAACACTGAAGCTTTCTTT
TRBJ1-2 NA NA TRBV30 CAWSVASNYGYTF TGTGCCTGGAGTGTAGCTTCCAACTATGGCTACACCTTC
TRBJ1-2 NA NA TRBV7-3 CASSPRALGYNYGYTF TGTGCCAGCAGCCCGAGGGCGCTAGGATATAACTATGGCTACACCTTC
TRBJ1-2 NA NA TRBV13 CASSSGANYGYTF TGTGCCAGCAGCTCGGGTGCTAACTATGGCTACACCTTC
TRBJ1-5 NA NA TRBV9 CASSVEEGRNQPQHF TGTGCCAGCAGCGTAGAAGAGGGGAGGAATCAGCCCCAGCATTTT
TRBJ2-1 NA NA TRBV4-3 CASRASQGYNEQFF TGCGCCAGCAGAGCTTCTCAGGGTTACAATGAGCAGTTCTTC
TRBJ1-4 NA NA TRBV7-8 CASRPQTGPNEKLFF TGTGCCAGCAGGCCCCAGACAGGACCTAATGAAAAACTGTTTTTT